What follows are 14 T cell receptor beta chains derived from one specimen sequenced in a study of CD8+CD57+ T cells in acquired aplastic anemia (dated by TCRdb to the late 2010s). The sequencing machine was an Illumina HiSeq 2000. Genomic DNA served as template for TCR beta VDJ combination and CDR3 sequence profiling. TCRdb ran its own pipeline on the public reads, namely fastp trimming at Q25 and MiXCR clone calling, and kept in-frame beta chains. Each CDR3 protein appears once, grouped with its most common genes and DNA. This sample holds 400,000 to 450,000 distinct CDR3 sequences; 65% to 80% were observed only once. The ten largest clonotypes hold 3.5% to 4.5% of the sample. The sequencing sample was made of sorted CD4+, CD8+, or CD8+CD57+ T cells (not recorded which) from PBMCs. All receptors come from a human donor in good health, serving as a control.

At least ten counts were recorded for this clonotype. The chain combines TRBV6-5 with TRBJ1-1; D is unclear. Per germline, CDR1 MNHEY and CDR2 SVGAGI. V was trimmed by 3 bases and J by 4 bases, leaving 9 bases between them. There are 13 residues in the CDR3. The CDR3: CASSYSFGTEAFF. CDR3 nucleotide sequence: TGTGCCAGCAGTTATTCGTTTGGCACTGAAGCTTTCTTT.

V is TRBV24-1 and J is TRBJ2-7; 8 bases are shared with TRBD2. Germline V gives CDR1 KGHDR, CDR2 SFDVKD. Unmatched junction bases numbered 6, after V lost 5 bases and J lost 4 bases. The CDR3 consists of 14 residues. CDR3 bases: TGTGCCACCAGTGTCACTAGCGGCAATTACGAGCAGTACTTC. Amino acid sequence: CATSVTSGNYEQYF.

This clonotype appeared many times. The chain couples TRBV4-1 to TRBJ1-5, with 7 bases that match TRBD1. J was trimmed by 7 bases and V by 3 bases; bases with no gene match: 6. Germline CDR1 and CDR2: MGHRA and YSYEKL. This CDR3 region has 14 residues. The CDR3 DNA reads as TGCGCCAGCAGCCACCCACAGGGGCGGCAGCCCCAGCATTTT. Translation: CASSHPQGRQPQHF.

The table lists this clonotype with a count of one. The V and J genes are TRBV6-7 and TRBJ1-2; 10 nucleotides line up with TRBD1. TRBV6-7 is treated as an ORF (open reading frame) with a function not yet certain. V lost 6 bases to trimming and J lost 6 bases; unmatched junction nucleotides: 7. CDR3 length equals 14 residues. The CDR3 reads CASRTDRGYHGYTF. The CDR3 DNA is TGTGCCAGCAGAACGGACAGGGGGTATCATGGCTACACCTTC.

With respect to this clonotype: With a much larger clone just one base away, this may be a read error. This chain uses TRBV6-5 with TRBJ2-5; no reliable D call. Germline CDR1 is MNHEY and CDR2 is SVGAGI. This CDR3 contains 15 residues. The CDR3 sequence is CASRRSRVRQGTQYF. CDR3 bases: TGTGCCAGCAGACGCTCCCGCGTGCGCCAAGGGACCCAGTACTTC.

The V and J genes are TRBV10-3 and TRBJ1-2; D gene uncertain. Germline V gene sequence: CDR1 ENHRY, CDR2 SYGVKD. The CDR3 length is 14 residues. Trimming removed 3 bases at V and 12 bases at J, with 20 bases between. The CDR3 DNA sequence: TGTGCCATCAGTGAACCCGAGAATTCCTACGGCCACACCTTC. Amino acids: CAISEPENSYGHTF.

J is TRBJ1-3 and V is TRBV20-1; the match to TRBD1 covers 11 bases. This CDR3 region has 15 residues. Germline V gives CDR1 DFQATT, CDR2 SNEGSKA (reference sequence). Unmatched junction bases numbered 7, after V lost 5 bases and J lost 4 bases. The CDR3, as DNA: TGCAGTGCTCCGCCCGGGACAGGGGGAGGAAACACCATATATTTT. It is translated as CSAPPGTGGGNTIYF.

The chain has TRBV9 and TRBJ2-2; D not resolved. The CDR3 runs 18 residues. Germline CDR1 is SGDLS and CDR2 is YYNGEE. V lost 0 bases to trimming and J lost 3 bases, with 18 bases between them. The CDR3 loop reads CASSVAGRGYAHTGELFF. The CDR3 region has the DNA TGTGCCAGCAGCGTAGCGGGTCGCGGCTATGCGCACACCGGGGAGCTGTTTTTT.

Remarks on this clonotype: The junction shows a germline mismatch at one end, possibly a read error. CDR3 coding DNA: TGTGTCAGCAGTTTACTTCTAGCGGGGGGCACAGATACACAGTATTTT. Amino acid sequence: CVSSLLLAGGTDTQYF. The chain combines TRBV12-3 or TRBV12-4 with TRBJ2-3; 11 nucleotides line up with TRBD2. CDR3 length: 16 amino acids.

The table lists this clonotype with many counts. The chain recombines TRBV6-1 with TRBJ2-7; D may match TRBD1 or TRBD2 (5 bases each). The CDR3 extends over 14 amino acids. Trimming cost V 6 bases and J 4 bases, with 16 bases left between them. Germline CDR1 is MNHNS and CDR2 is SASEGT. The DNA for the CDR3 is TGTGCCAGCAGGGAATGGGACGCTCCATACGAGCAGTACTTC. It yields the protein CASREWDAPYEQYF.

The gene calls are TRBV7-2 and TRBJ2-7; 10 positions agree with TRBD1. V shed 2 bases and J 12 bases; nucleotides not matched to a gene: 13. Germline values: CDR1 SGHTA, CDR2 FQGNSA. This CDR3 region has 15 residues. In DNA, the CDR3 is TGTGCCAGCAGCTTAATAGGGGACAGGGGTTATGAGACGTACTTC. Its protein is CASSLIGDRGYETYF.

The V call is TRBV29-1, the J call TRBJ2-7, with TRBD1 as a possible D gene (6 bases). This CDR3 is built from 14 residues. Germline V gene data show CDR1 as SQVTM and CDR2 as ANQGSEA. V lost 4 bases to trimming and J lost 4 bases, with 17 bases between them. CDR3 amino acids: CSVGGSGVTYEQYF. CDR3 bases: TGCAGCGTTGGGGGTTCAGGGGTGACTTACGAGCAGTACTTC.

This clonotype was detected once. This sequence joins TRBV4-3 and TRBJ1-2, with a tentative D call TRBD1 (5 bases). The V end was cut by 1 base, the J end by 14 bases, with 17 bases between. Germline V gene lookup returns CDR1 LGHNA and CDR2 YSLEER. This CDR3 has 13 amino acids. The CDR3 loop is CASSQVPGRGGTF. In nucleotides, the CDR3 is TGCGCCAGCAGCCAAGTCCCGGGGCGCGGGGGGACCTTC.

Regarding this clonotype: The junction does not match germline at one end; this may be a read error. The V and J genes are TRBV9 and TRBJ2-3; TRBD1 might be the D (6 bases). The germline V gene has CDR1 SGDLS and CDR2 YYNGEE. This CDR3 has 14 residues. DNA for the CDR3: TGTGCCAGCAGCTATCCTTGGGACAAAGGAGAGCGCAATTTT. The encoded protein is CASSYPWDKGERNF.